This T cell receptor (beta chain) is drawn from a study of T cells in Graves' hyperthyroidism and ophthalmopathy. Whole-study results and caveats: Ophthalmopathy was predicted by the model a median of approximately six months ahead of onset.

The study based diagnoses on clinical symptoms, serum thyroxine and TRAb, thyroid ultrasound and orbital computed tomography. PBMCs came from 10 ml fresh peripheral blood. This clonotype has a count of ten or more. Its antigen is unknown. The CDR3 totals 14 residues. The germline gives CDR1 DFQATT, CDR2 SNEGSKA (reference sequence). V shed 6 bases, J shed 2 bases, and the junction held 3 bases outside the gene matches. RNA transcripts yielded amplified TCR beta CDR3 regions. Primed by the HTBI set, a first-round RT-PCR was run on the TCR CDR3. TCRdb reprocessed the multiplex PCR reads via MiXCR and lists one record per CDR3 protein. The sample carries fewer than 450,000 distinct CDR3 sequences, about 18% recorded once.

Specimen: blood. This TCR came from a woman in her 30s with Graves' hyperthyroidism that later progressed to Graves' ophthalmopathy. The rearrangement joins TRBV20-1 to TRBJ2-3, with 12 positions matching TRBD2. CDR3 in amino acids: CSARTSGNTDTQYF. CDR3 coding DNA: TGCAGTGCGCGGACTAGCGGGAACACAGATACGCAGTATTTT.